These 8 T cell receptor beta chains were sequenced from one sample in a study of blood T cell repertoires in COVID-19. The method was immunoSEQ multiplex PCR; TCRdb's version includes in-frame clones alone and lacks a portion of them. The table records roughly 200,000 clones, approximately 75% of them present only once. The sequenced material came from PBMCs or T cells enriched from blood (not recorded which). Receptors originate from a man aged 35 to 55 who had recovered from COVID-19.

This chain links TRBV2 with TRBJ2-7; D gene ambiguous. The length of the CDR3 is 11 residues. Germline V gene lookup returns CDR1 SNHLY and CDR2 FYNNEI. Trimming took 2 bases from V and 5 from J, leaving 4 bases between them. The CDR3, as DNA: TGTGCCAGCAGTGAATCGGACGAGCAGTACTTC. Translated: CASSESDEQYF. Looking up the rest from reference TRBV2 and TRBJ2-7 gives the full variable domain: EPEVTQTPSHQVTQMGQEVILRCVPISNHLYFYWYRQILGQKVEFLVSFYNNEISEKSEIFDDQFSVERPDGSNFTLKIRSTKLEDSAMYFCASSESDEQYFGPGTRLTVT.

The chain joins TRBV10-3 to TRBJ1-1, with TRBD1 as a possible D gene (6 bases). V gave up 6 bases and J gave up 4 bases, with 12 bases separating them. The germline CDR1 and CDR2 sequences are ENHRY and SYGVKD. The CDR3 consists of 13 residues. The CDR3 region is CAIRAGGLTEAFF. As DNA, the CDR3 is TGTGCCATCAGGGCGGGGGGCCTCACTGAAGCTTTCTTT.

J is TRBJ1-2 and V is TRBV11-2; 9 bases map to TRBD1. The V and J ends lost 0 bases and 7 bases, in that order; junction bases with no gene match: 6. CDR1 is SGHAT, CDR2 FQNNGV, per germline. The CDR3 sequence is 15 residues long. The CDR3 loop reads CASSLEGTGRGGYTF. For the CDR3, the DNA is TGTGCCAGCAGCTTAGAGGGGACAGGGAGGGGTGGCTACACCTTC.

This sequence joins TRBV2 and TRBJ1-2; 7 nucleotides line up with TRBD1. The V and J ends lost 11 bases and 3 bases, in that order; junction bases with no gene match: 12. The germline CDR1 and CDR2 sequences are SNHLY and FYNNEI. This CDR3 has 14 amino acids. CDR3 amino acids: CAGLIRQGDYGYTF. The CDR3 DNA sequence: TGTGCCGGACTTATAAGACAGGGAGACTATGGCTACACCTTC.

This sequence joins TRBV6-5 and TRBJ2-1, with 11 bases that match TRBD2. The CDR3 has 14 residues. V lost 3 bases to trimming and J lost 9 bases; unmatched junction nucleotides: 4. Germline lookup yields CDR1 MNHEY and CDR2 SVGAGI. CDR3 loop: CASSYSTSGIEQFF. CDR3 in DNA: TGTGCCAGCAGTTATTCGACTAGCGGGATTGAGCAGTTCTTC.

The chain carries TRBV5-1 and TRBJ2-1; 11 bases are a match to TRBD2. CDR1 is SGHRS and CDR2 is YFSETQ in the germline V gene. J gave up 9 bases and V 4 bases, and 9 bases lay outside the gene matches. The CDR3 length is 15 residues. In nucleotides, the CDR3 is TGCGCCAGCAGCCTTAGCGGGAGGGCGGAGGGTGAGCAGTTCTTC. The encoded protein is CASSLSGRAEGEQFF.

The chain is built from TRBV6-2 or TRBV6-3 and TRBJ1-2, with 7 bases fitting TRBD1. The junction had 11 bases not matched to a gene; V was cut back by 2 bases and J by 8 bases. The CDR3 is 15 amino acids. Germline V gene sequence: CDR1 MNHEY, CDR2 SVGEGT. In DNA, the CDR3 is TGTGCCAGCAGTTACAAGGACGGCCAGGGGGGAGGCTACACCTTC. Translating it yields CASSYKDGQGGGYTF.

This clone was picked up a small number of times. V is TRBV3-1 (or the pseudogene TRBV3-2) and J is TRBJ2-1; D unclear. The CDR3 consists of 12 residues. Germline assignment: CDR1 LGHDT and CDR2 YNNKEL (reference sequence). Trimming removed 1 base at V and 8 bases at J, with 6 bases between. CDR3 sequence reads: CASSQAGYEQFF. CDR3 sequence (DNA): TGTGCCAGCAGCCAAGCAGGATATGAGCAGTTCTTC.